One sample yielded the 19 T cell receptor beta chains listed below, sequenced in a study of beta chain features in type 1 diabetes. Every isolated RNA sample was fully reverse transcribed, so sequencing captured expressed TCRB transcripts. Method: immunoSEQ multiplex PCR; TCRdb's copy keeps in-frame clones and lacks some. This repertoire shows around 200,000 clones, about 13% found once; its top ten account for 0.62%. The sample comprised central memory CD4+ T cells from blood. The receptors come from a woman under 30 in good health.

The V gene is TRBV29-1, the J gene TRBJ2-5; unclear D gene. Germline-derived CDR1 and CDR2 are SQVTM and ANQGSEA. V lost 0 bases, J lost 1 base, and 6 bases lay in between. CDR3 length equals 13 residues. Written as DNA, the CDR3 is TGCAGCGTTGAAGAGAACATCCAAGAGACCCAGTACTTC. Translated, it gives CSVEENIQETQYF.

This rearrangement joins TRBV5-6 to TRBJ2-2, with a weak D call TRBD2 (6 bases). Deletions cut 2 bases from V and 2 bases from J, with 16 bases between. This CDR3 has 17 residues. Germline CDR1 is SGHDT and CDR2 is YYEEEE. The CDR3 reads CASSLPGLNANTGELFF. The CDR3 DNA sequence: TGTGCCAGCAGCTTACCGGGACTGAATGCCAACACCGGGGAGCTGTTTTTT. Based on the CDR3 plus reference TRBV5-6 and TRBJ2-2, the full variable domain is DAGVTQSPTHLIKTRGQQVTLRCSPKSGHDTVSWYQQALGQGPQFIFQYYEEEERQRGNFPDRFSGHQFPNYSSELNVNALLLGDSALYLCASSLPGLNANTGELFFGEGSRLTVL.

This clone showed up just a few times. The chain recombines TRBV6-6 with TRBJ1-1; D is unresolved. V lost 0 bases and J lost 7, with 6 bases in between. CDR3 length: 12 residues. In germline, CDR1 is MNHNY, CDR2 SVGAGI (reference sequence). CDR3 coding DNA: TGTGCCAGCAGTTACTCGGGGAGTGAAGCTTTCTTT. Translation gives CASSYSGSEAFF.

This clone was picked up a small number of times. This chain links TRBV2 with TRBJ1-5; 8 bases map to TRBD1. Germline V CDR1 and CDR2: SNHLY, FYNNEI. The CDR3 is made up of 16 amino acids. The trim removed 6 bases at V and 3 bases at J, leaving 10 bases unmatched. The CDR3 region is CASRPPGTGLNQPQHF. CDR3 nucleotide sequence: TGTGCCAGCAGACCCCCCGGGACAGGACTCAATCAGCCCCAGCATTTT. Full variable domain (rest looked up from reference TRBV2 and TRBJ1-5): EPEVTQTPSHQVTQMGQEVILRCVPISNHLYFYWYRQILGQKVEFLVSFYNNEISEKSEIFDDQFSVERPDGSNFTLKIRSTKLEDSAMYFCASRPPGTGLNQPQHFGDGTRLSIL.

CDR3 in amino acids: CASSLEPPRGTYNEQFF. CDR3 bases: TGTGCCAGCAGCTTAGAGCCCCCGCGCGGGACGTACAATGAGCAGTTCTTC. The gene calls are TRBV11-3 and TRBJ2-1, with a tentative D call TRBD2 (6 bases). CDR1 is SGHNT and CDR2 is YENEEA in the germline V gene. V shed 0 bases and J shed 4 bases, with 16 bases lying between them. The CDR3 totals 17 residues.

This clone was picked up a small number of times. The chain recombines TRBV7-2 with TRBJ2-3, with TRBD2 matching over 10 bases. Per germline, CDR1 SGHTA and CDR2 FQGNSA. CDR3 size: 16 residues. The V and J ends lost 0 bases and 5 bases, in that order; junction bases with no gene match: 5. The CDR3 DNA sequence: TGTGCCAGCAGCTTAGCTAGCGGGAGGAGGGTAGATACGCAGTATTTT. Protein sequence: CASSLASGRRVDTQYF.

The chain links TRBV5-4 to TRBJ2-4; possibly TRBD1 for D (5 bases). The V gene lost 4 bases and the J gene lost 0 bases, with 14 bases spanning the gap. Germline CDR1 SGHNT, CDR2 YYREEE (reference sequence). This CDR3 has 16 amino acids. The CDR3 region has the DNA TGTGCCAGCAGCATACCAGGGTGGGGAGCCAAAAACATTCAGTACTTC. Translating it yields CASSIPGWGAKNIQYF. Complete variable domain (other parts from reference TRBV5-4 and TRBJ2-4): ETGVTQSPTHLIKTRGQQVTLRCSSQSGHNTVSWYQQALGQGPQFIFQYYREEENGRGNFPPRFSGLQFPNYSSELNVNALELDDSALYLCASSIPGWGAKNIQYFGAGTRLSVL.

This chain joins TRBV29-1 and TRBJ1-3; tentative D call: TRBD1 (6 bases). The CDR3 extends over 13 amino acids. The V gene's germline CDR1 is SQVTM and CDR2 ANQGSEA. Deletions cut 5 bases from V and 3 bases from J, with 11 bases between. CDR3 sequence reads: CSVQQGIGNTIYF. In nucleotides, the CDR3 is TGCAGCGTTCAACAGGGAATTGGAAACACCATATATTTT. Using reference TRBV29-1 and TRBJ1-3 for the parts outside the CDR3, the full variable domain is SAVISQKPSRDICQRGTSLTIQCQVDSQVTMMFWYRQQPGQSLTLIATANQGSEATYESGFVIDKFPISRPNLTFSTLTVSNMSPEDSSIYLCSVQQGIGNTIYFGEGSWLTVV.

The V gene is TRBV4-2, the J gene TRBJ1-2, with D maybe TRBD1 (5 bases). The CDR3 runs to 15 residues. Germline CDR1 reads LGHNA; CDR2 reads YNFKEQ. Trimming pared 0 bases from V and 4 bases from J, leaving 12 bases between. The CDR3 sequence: CASSQDWQGGYGYTF. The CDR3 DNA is TGTGCCAGCAGCCAAGATTGGCAGGGAGGCTATGGCTACACCTTC.

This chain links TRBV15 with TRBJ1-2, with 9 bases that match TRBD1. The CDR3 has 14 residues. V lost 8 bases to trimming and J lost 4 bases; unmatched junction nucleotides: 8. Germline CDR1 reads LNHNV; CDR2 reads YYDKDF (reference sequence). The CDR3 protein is CATHWTGATYGYTF. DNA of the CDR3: TGTGCCACCCACTGGACAGGGGCGACCTATGGCTACACCTTC.

The CDR3 sequence is CASAIRDRNTEAFF. As DNA, the CDR3 is TGTGCCAGCGCTATCAGGGATAGGAACACTGAAGCTTTCTTT. The chain carries TRBV2 and TRBJ1-1; D may be TRBD1 (5 bases). CDR1 and CDR2 (germline): SNHLY, FYNNEI. The CDR3 is 14 amino acids. Trimming removed 8 bases at V and 1 base at J, with 14 bases between.

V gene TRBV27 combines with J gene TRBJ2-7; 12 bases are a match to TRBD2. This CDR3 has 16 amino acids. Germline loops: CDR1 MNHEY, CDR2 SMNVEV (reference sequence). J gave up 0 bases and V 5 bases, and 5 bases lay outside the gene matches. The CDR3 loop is CASSNPGLAGSYEQYF. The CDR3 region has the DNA TGTGCCAGCAGTAACCCGGGACTAGCGGGCTCCTACGAGCAGTACTTC.

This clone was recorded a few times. This CDR3 reads CASNPGQLTDTQYF. DNA of the CDR3: TGTGCCAGCAATCCGGGACAGCTCACAGATACGCAGTATTTT. The chain has TRBV27 and TRBJ2-3; 7 bases fit TRBD1. After removal of 7 bases from V and 2 bases from J, the junction contained 6 bases not matched to a gene. This CDR3 contains 14 residues. From germline, CDR1 is MNHEY and CDR2 SMNVEV (reference sequence).

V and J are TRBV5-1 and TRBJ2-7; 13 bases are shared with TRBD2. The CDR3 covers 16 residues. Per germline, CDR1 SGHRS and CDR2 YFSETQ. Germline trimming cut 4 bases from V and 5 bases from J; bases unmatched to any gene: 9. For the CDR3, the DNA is TGCGCCAGCAGCCCCCAAGGACTAGCGGGAGAGCACGAGCAGTACTTC. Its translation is CASSPQGLAGEHEQYF.

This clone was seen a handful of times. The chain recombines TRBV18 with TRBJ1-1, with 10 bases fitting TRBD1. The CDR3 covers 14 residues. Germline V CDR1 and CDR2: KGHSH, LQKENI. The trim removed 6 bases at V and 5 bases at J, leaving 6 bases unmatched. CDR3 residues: CASSRDRGETEAFF. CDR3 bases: TGTGCCAGCTCCCGGGACAGGGGAGAAACTGAAGCTTTCTTT.

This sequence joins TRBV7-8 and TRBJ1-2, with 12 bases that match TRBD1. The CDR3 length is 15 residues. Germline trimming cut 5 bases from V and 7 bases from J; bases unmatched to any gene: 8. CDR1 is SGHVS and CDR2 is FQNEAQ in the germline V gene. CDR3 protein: CASSQPGQGAAGYTF. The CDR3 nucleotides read TGTGCCAGCAGCCAACCGGGACAGGGGGCCGCTGGCTACACCTTC.

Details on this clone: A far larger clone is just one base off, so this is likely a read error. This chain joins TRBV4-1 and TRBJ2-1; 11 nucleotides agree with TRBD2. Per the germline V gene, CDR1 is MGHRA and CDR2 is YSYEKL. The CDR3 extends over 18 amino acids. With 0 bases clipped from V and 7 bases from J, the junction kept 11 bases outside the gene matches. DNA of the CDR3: TGCGCCAGCAGCCAAGATTCGGGAACTAGCGGGAGACGGAATGAGCAGTTCTTC. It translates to CASSQDSGTSGRRNEQFF.

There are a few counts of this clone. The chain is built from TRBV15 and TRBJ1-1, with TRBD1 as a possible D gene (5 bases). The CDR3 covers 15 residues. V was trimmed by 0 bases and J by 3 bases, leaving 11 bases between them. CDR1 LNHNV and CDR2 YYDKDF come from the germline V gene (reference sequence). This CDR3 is CATSREGEGYTEAFF. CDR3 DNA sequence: TGTGCCACCAGCAGAGAAGGGGAGGGGTACACTGAAGCTTTCTTT.

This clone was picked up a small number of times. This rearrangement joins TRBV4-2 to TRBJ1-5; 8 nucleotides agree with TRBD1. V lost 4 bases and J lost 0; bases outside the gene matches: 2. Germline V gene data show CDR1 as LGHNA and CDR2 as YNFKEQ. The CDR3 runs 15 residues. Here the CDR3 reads CASSLTGDSNQPQHF. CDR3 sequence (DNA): TGTGCCAGCAGCCTGACAGGGGATAGCAATCAGCCCCAGCATTTT.